This T cell receptor beta chain was sequenced during a study of cytomegalovirus exposure and HLA in healthy donors. Overall study: Ancestry clustering placed 70% to 90% of several hundred genotyped donors in the Caucasian-associated cluster. Findings and limits, study-wide: The authors later linked a missense DCLRE1C variant to TCR beta V- and J-gene trimming. The number of N-insertions in an Asian-associated ancestry cluster was reportedly below the approximately 700-donor mean in a later analysis.

PCR was performed using 60 Vbeta and 13 Jbeta primers. Assay: immunoSEQ multiplex PCR; the TCRdb copy retains only in-frame clones and omits some. This sample has 100,000 to 150,000 clones, with 70% to 85% found just once. In the case of this clone: Its cognate antigen is unknown.

The CDR3 is made up of 15 amino acids. Germline V lookup: CDR1 SGHDT, CDR2 YYEEEE. The J segment lost 3 bases and the V segment lost 2 bases, leaving 6 bases of the junction unmatched. What was sequenced was PBMCs. The chain employs TRBV5-6 and TRBJ2-3; TRBD1 matches at 7 bases. The sequence was obtained from a man aged 18 to 35 in good health and CMV-seronegative. This CDR3 reads CASSFGPGGTDTQYF. DNA of the CDR3: TGTGCCAGCAGCTTTGGCCCAGGGGGAACAGATACGCAGTATTTT.